Presented here are 9 T cell receptor beta chains from one specimen sequenced in a study of beta chain features in type 1 diabetes. Sequenced material consisted of expressed TCRB transcripts (all of the isolated RNA was reverse transcribed). TCRdb's table, derived via immunoSEQ multiplex PCR, lists solely in-frame clones and lacks some. Of under 450,000 clones listed, over 11% are singletons. The source material was naive CD4+ T cells from blood. Receptors originate from a man between 25 and 39 years old in good health.

The chain joins TRBV19 to TRBJ2-5; TRBD1 matches 10 bases. The length of the CDR3 is 15 residues. Germline values: CDR1 LNHDA, CDR2 SQIVND (reference sequence). With V trimmed by 3 bases and J by 1 base, 2 bases remained unmatched. The CDR3 region is CASSMGQGIQETQYF. As DNA, the CDR3 is TGTGCCAGTAGTATGGGACAGGGGATCCAAGAGACCCAGTACTTC.

This chain uses TRBV7-9 with TRBJ1-1; TRBD1 matches at 7 bases. The CDR3 loop spans 13 amino acids. Trimming at V came to 5 bases and at J to 5 bases, leaving 5 bases not matched to a gene. Germline V gives CDR1 SEHNR, CDR2 FQNEAQ (reference sequence). This CDR3 is CASSAQGLTEAFF. CDR3 in DNA: TGTGCCAGCAGCGCACAGGGGTTGACTGAAGCTTTCTTT.

This clone occurred a few times. The rearrangement joins TRBV5-4 to TRBJ2-7; perhaps TRBD2 as D (6 bases). Germline CDR1 and CDR2: SGHNT and YYREEE (reference sequence). This CDR3 comprises 13 residues. Trimming took off 4 bases at V and 5 bases at J, with 13 bases between the two ends. CDR3 DNA sequence: TGTGCCAGCAGCACGGGACTCGGGAACGAGCAGTACTTC. This codes for CASSTGLGNEQYF.

The sample holds a few counts of this clone. The rearrangement uses TRBV7-9 and TRBJ2-1; possible D gene TRBD2, 5 bases. The germline V gene encodes CDR1 SEHNR and CDR2 FQNEAQ (reference sequence). The CDR3 length is 16 residues. The germline V and J ends were trimmed by 6 bases and 5 bases, with 20 bases remaining between them. In DNA form, the CDR3 reads TGTGCCAGCAGAAACACGCCGAGGGCCCCCCACAATGAGCAGTTCTTC. Protein product: CASRNTPRAPHNEQFF.

The sample holds a few counts of this clone. The gene calls are TRBV7-2 and TRBJ2-7, with TRBD2 matching 7 bases. The germline gives CDR1 SGHTA, CDR2 FQGNSA. V was pared by 5 bases and J by 3 bases, with 10 bases of the junction left unmatched. The CDR3 extends over 15 amino acids. The CDR3 sequence is CASSLHEGGSYEQYF. The CDR3 bases are TGTGCCAGCAGCCTACATGAGGGCGGGAGCTACGAGCAGTACTTC.

This chain links TRBV5-1 with TRBJ2-3, with D hard to call. V was clipped by 4 bases and J by 3 bases, with 21 bases between them. Germline CDR1 is SGHRS and CDR2 is YFSETQ. CDR3 length equals 17 residues. CDR3 amino acids: CASSLRRPRLGTDTQYF. The DNA of the CDR3 is TGCGCCAGCAGCCTCCGGCGTCCCCGCCTGGGGACAGATACGCAGTATTTT.

This clone was picked up a small number of times. A junction boundary mismatches the germline segment, possibly from a read error. This rearrangement joins TRBV7-9 to TRBJ1-4; unclear D gene. CDR3 size: 11 residues. Germline V gives CDR1 SEHNR, CDR2 FQNEAQ (reference sequence). This CDR3 reads CASSSSGRSRF. The DNA of the CDR3 is TGTGCCAGCAGCTCCTCAGGAAGAAGCCGCTTT.

The gene calls are TRBV10-3 and TRBJ2-7, with 10 bases fitting TRBD1. CDR3 length: 12 residues. With 4 bases clipped from V and 6 bases from J, the junction kept 0 bases outside the gene matches. In germline, CDR1 is ENHRY, CDR2 SYGVKD. The CDR3 coding sequence is TGTGCCATCAGTGGGACAGGGGGCGAGCAGTACGTC. Its translation: CAISGTGGEQYV.

The table lists this clone with a few counts. The chain links TRBV4-1 to TRBJ2-1; TRBD2 matches at 11 bases. This CDR3 is built from 15 residues. Trimming at V came to 5 bases and at J to 8 bases, leaving 8 bases not matched to a gene. Germline V gives CDR1 MGHRA, CDR2 YSYEKL. The CDR3 region has the DNA TGCGCCAGCAGCAAAACTAGCGGGAGATTCGATGAGCAGTTCTTC. This sequence encodes CASSKTSGRFDEQFF.